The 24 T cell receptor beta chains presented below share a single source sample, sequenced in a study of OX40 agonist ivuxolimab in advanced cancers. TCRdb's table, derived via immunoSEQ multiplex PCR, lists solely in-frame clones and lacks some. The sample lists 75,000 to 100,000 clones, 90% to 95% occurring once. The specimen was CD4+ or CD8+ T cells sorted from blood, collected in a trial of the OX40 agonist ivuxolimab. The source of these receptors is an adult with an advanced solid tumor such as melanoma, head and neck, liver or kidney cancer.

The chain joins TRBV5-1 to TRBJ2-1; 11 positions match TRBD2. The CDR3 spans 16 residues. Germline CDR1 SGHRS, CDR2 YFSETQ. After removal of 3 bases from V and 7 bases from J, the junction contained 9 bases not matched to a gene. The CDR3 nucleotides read TGCGCCAGCAGCTCTTACACTAGCGGGAGTCCAAATGAGCAGTTCTTC. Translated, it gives CASSSYTSGSPNEQFF. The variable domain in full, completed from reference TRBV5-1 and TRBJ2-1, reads KAGVTQTPRYLIKTRGQQVTLSCSPISGHRSVSWYQQTPGQGLQFLFEYFSETQRNKGNFPGRFSGRQFSNSRSEMNVSTLELGDSALYLCASSSYTSGSPNEQFFGPGTRLTVL.

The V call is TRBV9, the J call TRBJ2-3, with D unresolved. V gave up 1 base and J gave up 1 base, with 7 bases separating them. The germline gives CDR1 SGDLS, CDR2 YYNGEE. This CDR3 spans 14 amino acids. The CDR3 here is CASSVRSGTDTQYF. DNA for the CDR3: TGTGCCAGCAGCGTAAGGTCTGGCACAGATACGCAGTATTTT.

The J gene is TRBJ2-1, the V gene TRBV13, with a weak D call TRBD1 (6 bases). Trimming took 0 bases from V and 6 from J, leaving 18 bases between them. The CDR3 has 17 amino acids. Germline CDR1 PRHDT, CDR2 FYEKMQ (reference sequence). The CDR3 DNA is TGTGCCAGCAGCTTAGGAGCGGACCTAGACAGGCGCAATGAGCAGTTCTTC. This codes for CASSLGADLDRRNEQFF.

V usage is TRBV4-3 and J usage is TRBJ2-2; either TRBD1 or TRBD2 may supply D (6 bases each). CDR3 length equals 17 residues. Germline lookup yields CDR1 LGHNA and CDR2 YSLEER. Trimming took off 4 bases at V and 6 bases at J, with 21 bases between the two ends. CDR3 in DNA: TGCGCCAGCAGCCTAAATGTAGGGGGAGGTCTTTCCGGGGAGCTGTTTTTT. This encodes CASSLNVGGGLSGELFF.

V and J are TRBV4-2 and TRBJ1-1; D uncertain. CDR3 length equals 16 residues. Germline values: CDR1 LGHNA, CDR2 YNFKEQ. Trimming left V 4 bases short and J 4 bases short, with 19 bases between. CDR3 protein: CASSPKNEGFGTEAFF. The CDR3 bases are TGTGCCAGCAGCCCCAAGAATGAGGGTTTCGGCACTGAAGCTTTCTTT.

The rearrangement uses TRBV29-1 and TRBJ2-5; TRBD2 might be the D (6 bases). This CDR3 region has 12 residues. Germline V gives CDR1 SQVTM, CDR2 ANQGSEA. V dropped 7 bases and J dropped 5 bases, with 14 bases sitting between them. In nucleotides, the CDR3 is TGCAGCGCCCGTTCGGCGGGGGAGACCCAGTACTTC. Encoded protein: CSARSAGETQYF.

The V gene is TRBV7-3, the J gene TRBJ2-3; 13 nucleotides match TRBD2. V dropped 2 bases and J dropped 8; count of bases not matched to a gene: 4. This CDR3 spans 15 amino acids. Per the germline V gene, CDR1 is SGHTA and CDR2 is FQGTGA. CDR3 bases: TGTGCCAGCAGCTTAGGACTAGCGGGAGAAGCTACGCAGTATTTT. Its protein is CASSLGLAGEATQYF. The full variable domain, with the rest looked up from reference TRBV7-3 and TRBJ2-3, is GAGVSQTPSNKVTEKGKYVELRCDPISGHTALYWYRQSLGQGPEFLIYFQGTGAADDSGLPNDRFFAVRPEGSVSTLKIQRTERGDSAVYLCASSLGLAGEATQYFGPGTRLTVL.

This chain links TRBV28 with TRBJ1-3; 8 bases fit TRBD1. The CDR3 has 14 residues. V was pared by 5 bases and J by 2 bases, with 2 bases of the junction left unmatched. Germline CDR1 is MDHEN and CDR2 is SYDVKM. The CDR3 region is CASSVDRAGNTIYF. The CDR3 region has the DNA TGTGCCAGCAGTGTGGACAGGGCTGGAAACACCATATATTTT.

The CDR3 loop is CASSRATGTLASYNSPLHF. CDR3 sequence (DNA): TGCGCCAGCAGCCGAGCTACCGGGACCTTGGCCTCCTATAATTCACCCCTCCACTTT. V usage is TRBV4-1 and J usage is TRBJ1-6; maybe TRBD1 (5 bases). V was trimmed by 4 bases and J by 0 bases, leaving 19 bases between them. CDR3 length: 19 residues. Germline assignment: CDR1 MGHRA and CDR2 YSYEKL.

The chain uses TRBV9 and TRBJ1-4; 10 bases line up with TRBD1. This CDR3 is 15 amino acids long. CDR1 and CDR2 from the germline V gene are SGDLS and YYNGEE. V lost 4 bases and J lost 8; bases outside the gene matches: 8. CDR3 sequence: CASSTTGTGVEKLFF. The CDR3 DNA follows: TGTGCCAGCAGCACAACCGGGACAGGGGTCGAAAAACTGTTTTTT.

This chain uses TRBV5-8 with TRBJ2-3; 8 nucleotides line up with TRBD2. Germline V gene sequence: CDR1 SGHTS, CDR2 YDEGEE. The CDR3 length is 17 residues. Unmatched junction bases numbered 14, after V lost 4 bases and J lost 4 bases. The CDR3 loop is CASSTTSGLNAADTQYF. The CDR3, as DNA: TGTGCCAGCAGCACTACTAGCGGCCTAAACGCGGCAGATACGCAGTATTTT.

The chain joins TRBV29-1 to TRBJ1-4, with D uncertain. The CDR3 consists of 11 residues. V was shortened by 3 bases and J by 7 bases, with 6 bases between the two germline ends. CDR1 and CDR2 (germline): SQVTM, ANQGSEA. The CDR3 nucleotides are TGCAGCGTTGAGCACGGTGAAAAACTGTTTTTT. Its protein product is CSVEHGEKLFF.

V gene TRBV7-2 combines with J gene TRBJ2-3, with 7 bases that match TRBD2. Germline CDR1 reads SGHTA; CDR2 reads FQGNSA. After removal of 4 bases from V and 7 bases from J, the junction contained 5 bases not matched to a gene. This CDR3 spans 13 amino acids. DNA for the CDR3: TGTGCCAGCAGCTCCACTAGCGCTCATACGCAGTATTTT. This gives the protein CASSSTSAHTQYF. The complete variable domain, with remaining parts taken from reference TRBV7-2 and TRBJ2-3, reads GAGVSQSPSNKVTEKGKDVELRCDPISGHTALYWYRQSLGQGLEFLIYFQGNSAPDKSGLPSDRFSAERTGGSVSTLTIQRTQQEDSAVYLCASSSTSAHTQYFGPGTRLTVL.

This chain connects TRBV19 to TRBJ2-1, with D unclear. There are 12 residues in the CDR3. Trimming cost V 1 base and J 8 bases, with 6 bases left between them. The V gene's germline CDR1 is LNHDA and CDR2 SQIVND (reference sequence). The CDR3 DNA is TGTGCCAGTAGTATAGGTGGCGATGAGCAGTTCTTC. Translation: CASSIGGDEQFF. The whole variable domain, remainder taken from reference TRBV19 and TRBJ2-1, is DGGITQSPKYLFRKEGQNVTLSCEQNLNHDAMYWYRQDPGQGLRLIYYSQIVNDFQKGDIAEGYSVSREKKESFPLTVTSAQKNPTAFYLCASSIGGDEQFFGPGTRLTVL.

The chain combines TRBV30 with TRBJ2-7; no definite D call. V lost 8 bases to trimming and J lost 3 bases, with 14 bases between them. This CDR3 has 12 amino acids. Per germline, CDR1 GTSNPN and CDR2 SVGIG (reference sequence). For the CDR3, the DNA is TGTGCCGGATCAAAAGGGCTCTACGAGCAGTACTTC. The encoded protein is CAGSKGLYEQYF.

The CDR3 loop is CASSKVGQGAYNEQFF. CDR3 coding DNA: TGTGCCAGTAGTAAAGTTGGACAGGGGGCTTACAATGAGCAGTTCTTC. V is TRBV19 and J is TRBJ2-1, with TRBD1 identical over 11 bases. With 4 bases clipped from V and 4 bases from J, the junction kept 6 bases outside the gene matches. From germline, CDR1 is LNHDA and CDR2 SQIVND (reference sequence). The CDR3 sequence is 16 residues long.

This chain's CDR3 is CASSPRTFYGYTF. Here the CDR3 DNA reads TGTGCCAGCAGCCCCCGGACGTTTTATGGCTACACCTTC. This sequence joins TRBV7-2 and TRBJ1-2; D is ambiguous. Germline values: CDR1 SGHTA, CDR2 FQGNSA. The V end was cut by 5 bases, the J end by 5 bases, with 12 bases between. This CDR3 has 13 amino acids. The full variable domain, rest sourced from reference TRBV7-2 and TRBJ1-2, is GAGVSQSPSNKVTEKGKDVELRCDPISGHTALYWYRQSLGQGLEFLIYFQGNSAPDKSGLPSDRFSAERTGGSVSTLTIQRTQQEDSAVYLCASSPRTFYGYTFGSGTRLTVV.

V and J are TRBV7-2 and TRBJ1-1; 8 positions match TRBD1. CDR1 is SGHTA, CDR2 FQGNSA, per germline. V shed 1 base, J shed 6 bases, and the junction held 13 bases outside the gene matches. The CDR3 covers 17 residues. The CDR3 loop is CASSLGPLGQVGSEAFF. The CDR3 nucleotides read TGTGCCAGCAGCTTAGGGCCTCTGGGACAGGTAGGGTCTGAAGCTTTCTTT.

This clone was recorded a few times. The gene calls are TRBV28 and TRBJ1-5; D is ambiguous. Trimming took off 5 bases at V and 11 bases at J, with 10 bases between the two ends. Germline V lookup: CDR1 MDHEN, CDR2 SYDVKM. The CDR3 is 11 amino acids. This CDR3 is CASSPRRAQHF. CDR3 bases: TGTGCCAGCAGTCCTCGGCGGGCCCAGCATTTT.

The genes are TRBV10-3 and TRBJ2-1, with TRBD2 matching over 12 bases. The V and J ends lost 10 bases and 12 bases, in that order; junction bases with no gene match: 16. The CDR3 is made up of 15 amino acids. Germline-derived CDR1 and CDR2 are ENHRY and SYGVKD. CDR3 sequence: CATGETSGREGVQFF. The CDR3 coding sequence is TGTGCCACGGGGGAGACTAGCGGGAGAGAGGGGGTGCAGTTCTTC.

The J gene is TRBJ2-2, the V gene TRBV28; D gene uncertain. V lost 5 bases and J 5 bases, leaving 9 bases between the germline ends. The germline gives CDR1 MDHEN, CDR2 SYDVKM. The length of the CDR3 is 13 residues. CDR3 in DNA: TGTGCCAGCAGTCCAGGTGCTACCGGGGAGCTGTTTTTT. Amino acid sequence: CASSPGATGELFF.

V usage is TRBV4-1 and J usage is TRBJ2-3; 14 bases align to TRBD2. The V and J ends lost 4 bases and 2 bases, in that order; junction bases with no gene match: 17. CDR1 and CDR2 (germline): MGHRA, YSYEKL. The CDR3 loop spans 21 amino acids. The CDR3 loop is CASSLPRGLAGALGPTDTQYF. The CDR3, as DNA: TGCGCCAGCAGCCTCCCCAGGGGACTAGCGGGAGCCCTGGGCCCCACAGATACGCAGTATTTT.

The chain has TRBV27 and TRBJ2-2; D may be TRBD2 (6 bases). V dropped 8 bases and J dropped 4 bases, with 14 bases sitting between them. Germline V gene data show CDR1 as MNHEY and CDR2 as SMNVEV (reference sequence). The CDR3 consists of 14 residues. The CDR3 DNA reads TGTGCCAGCCGGCGGGACTCCTCCACCGGGGAGCTGTTTTTT. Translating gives CASRRDSSTGELFF.

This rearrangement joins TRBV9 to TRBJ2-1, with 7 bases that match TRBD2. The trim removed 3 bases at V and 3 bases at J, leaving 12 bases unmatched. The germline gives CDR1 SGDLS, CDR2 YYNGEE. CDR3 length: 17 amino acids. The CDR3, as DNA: TGTGCCAGCAGCGCCTTTGGCGCGGGAGCCATCTACAATGAGCAGTTCTTC. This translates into CASSAFGAGAIYNEQFF.